This entry features one T cell receptor beta chain sequence. The data were taken from a study of sequential checkpoint blockade in melanoma. Study details: Both treatment sequences were followed by maintenance nivolumab.

Here immunoSEQ multiplex PCR was the method, and the copy in TCRdb shows in-frame clones only, minus some. The sample includes 31,000 or so clones, approximately 86% of them seen just once. The germline CDR1 and CDR2 sequences are SGHAT and FQNNGV. Trimming left V 5 bases short and J 9 bases short, with 10 bases between. The CDR3 contains 11 residues. Documented treatment: randomized to nivolumab then ipilimumab (arm A) or the reverse (arm B). Patients had received no earlier DNA-damaging chemotherapy. The chain uses TRBV11-2 and TRBJ2-5; unclear D gene. Material: CD8+ T cells sorted from blood (inferred from file names), obtained from a patient given nivolumab and ipilimumab in sequence. This receptor was obtained from a human donor with melanoma. The CDR3 protein is CASSPRRSQYF. In DNA form, the CDR3 reads TGTGCCAGCAGCCCACGGCGGTCCCAGTACTTC.